This T cell receptor beta chain was identified during a study of blood T cell repertoires in COVID-19. Across the study: From the United States, Italy and Spain came samples of acute and convalescent COVID-19. T cells, B-cell-depleted T cells, or PBMCs provided the cDNA or gDNA that served as material.

How the authors handled the data: Using reference gene primer amplification, nucleated cell counts were estimated. This table comes from immunoSEQ multiplex PCR, and its TCRdb copy is limited to in-frame clones, with some not included. That table furnishes V, J and clone size, whereas the DNA furnished D and trimming. In the table there are 250,000 to 300,000 clones, about 88% of which are singletons. The CDR3 covers 15 residues. Trimming removed 3 bases from V and 4 bases from J, with 13 bases in between. Germline V gene data show CDR1 as KGHSH and CDR2 as LQKENI. The chain combines TRBV18 with TRBJ2-1; D might be TRBD2 (5 bases). Sequencing input: peripheral blood. The TCR was taken from a man aged 18 to 29 with active or convalescent COVID-19. CDR3 residues: CASSPRTGGYNEQFF. DNA of the CDR3: TGTGCCAGCTCACCCCGGACTGGCGGGTACAATGAGCAGTTCTTC.